The rows below give T cell receptor beta chains drawn from one sample of a study of vaccination and CD4 T cells after COVID-19. For these receptors, no antigen is known. Each CDR3 protein gets one entry after TCRdb re-called the PCR reads with MiXCR. The data show some 12,000 distinct CDR3 sequences, over 25% seen once. Sequencing was performed on CD4+ T cells from blood, cultured in vitro, taken after SARS-CoV-2 vaccination. The receptors come from a human donor who had recovered from COVID-19. Each CDR3 is given with its conserved first and last residue. A D gene is named only where the DNA matches it firmly. Some rows mark clone size as missing; the rest say once, few, many or name a class of expanded clone.

j_gene: TRBJ1-1; abundance: NA; d_gene: NA; v_gene: TRBV30; CDR3nt: TGTGCCTGGACTATGAAATTTGAAGCTTTCTTT; CDR3aa: CAWTMKFEAFF
j_gene: TRBJ2-1; abundance: few; d_gene: TRBD1; v_gene: TRBV20-1; CDR3nt: TGCAGTGCTCAGGACAGGGGGCGCGTCAATGAGCAGTTCTTC; CDR3aa: CSAQDRGRVNEQFF
j_gene: TRBJ1-2; abundance: large; d_gene: NA; v_gene: TRBV19; CDR3nt: TGTGCCAGTAGATTAGATCAGACCAACTATGGCTACACCTTC; CDR3aa: CASRLDQTNYGYTF
j_gene: TRBJ1-3; abundance: NA; d_gene: NA; v_gene: TRBV7-9; CDR3nt: TGTGCCAGCAGCTTAGTTGCTAAGGGGCCCACTGGAAACACCATATATTTT; CDR3aa: CASSLVAKGPTGNTIYF
j_gene: TRBJ1-1; abundance: NA; d_gene: TRBD1; v_gene: TRBV6-1; CDR3nt: TGTGCCAGCAGCGCGGACAGGGGGAACACTGAAGCTTTCTTT; CDR3aa: CASSADRGNTEAFF
j_gene: TRBJ1-1; abundance: few; d_gene: NA; v_gene: TRBV6-2/TRBV6-3; CDR3nt: TGTGCCAGCAGGTTTCTATCCGGCGGAAGGGACACTGAAGCTTTCTTT; CDR3aa: CASRFLSGGRDTEAFF
j_gene: TRBJ2-1; abundance: few; d_gene: NA; v_gene: TRBV27; CDR3nt: TGTGCCAGCAGGATCCAGTACAGCTCCTACAATGAGCAGTTCTTC; CDR3aa: CASRIQYSSYNEQFF
j_gene: TRBJ1-1; abundance: NA; d_gene: NA; v_gene: TRBV7-9; CDR3nt: TGTGCCAGCAGCTTGGGGCAGGGTTGGCCTGAAGCTTTCTTT; CDR3aa: CASSLGQGWPEAFF
j_gene: TRBJ1-5; abundance: few; d_gene: NA; v_gene: TRBV6-1; CDR3nt: TGTGCCAGCAGCAACGGAGGACGTCAGAACAATCAGCCCCAGCATTTT; CDR3aa: CASSNGGRQNNQPQHF
j_gene: TRBJ1-2; abundance: few; d_gene: TRBD1; v_gene: TRBV6-1; CDR3nt: TGTGCCAGCAGACCAGGGGGGGGCTACACCTTC; CDR3aa: CASRPGGGYTF
j_gene: TRBJ1-1; abundance: NA; d_gene: TRBD1; v_gene: TRBV5-1; CDR3nt: TGCGCCAGCAGCTCCATAACAGGGGATCCTGAAGCTTTCTTT; CDR3aa: CASSSITGDPEAFF